A single sample gave rise to the 17 T cell receptor beta chains below, sequenced in a study of blood T cell repertoires in COVID-19. Using immunoSEQ multiplex PCR, the repertoire was profiled, and TCRdb retains in-frame clones only, with some absent. The sample lists some 150,000 clones; around 85% were seen once. The specimen sequenced was peripheral blood. All receptors come from a man aged 55 to 70 who had recovered from COVID-19.

The V and J genes are TRBV5-1 and TRBJ2-7; maybe TRBD2 (5 bases). Germline CDR1 reads SGHRS; CDR2 reads YFSETQ. This CDR3 spans 13 amino acids. V gave up 0 bases and J gave up 6 bases, with 10 bases separating them. Here the CDR3 reads CASSLGGVLEQYF. CDR3 in DNA: TGCGCCAGCAGCTTGGGGGGAGTTCTCGAGCAGTACTTC.

The chain employs TRBV18 and TRBJ2-3; D possibly corresponds to TRBD1 (6 bases). The length of the CDR3 is 19 residues. V shed 0 bases and J shed 2 bases, with 21 bases lying between them. Germline values: CDR1 KGHSH, CDR2 LQKENI. CDR3 in amino acids: CASSPPKWTDSDLTDTQYF. In DNA, the CDR3 is TGTGCCAGCTCACCACCGAAGTGGACAGACTCTGACCTCACAGATACGCAGTATTTT.

This clone has just one count. The chain recombines TRBV4-1 with TRBJ2-3; 10 bases line up with TRBD2. The CDR3 contains 17 residues. CDR1 is MGHRA and CDR2 is YSYEKL in the germline V gene. Losses at the gene ends were 1 base for V and 2 bases for J; bases not matched to a gene: 6. The DNA for the CDR3 is TGCGCCAGCAGCCAAGTCCTAGCGGGGGTGATCACAGATACGCAGTATTTT. It is translated as CASSQVLAGVITDTQYF.

The chain links TRBV11-1 to TRBJ2-5; the D gene is possibly TRBD2 (6 bases). The CDR3 totals 16 residues. With 2 bases removed from V and 2 bases from J, the gap between germline ends came to 15 bases. CDR1 and CDR2 (germline): SGHAT, FQDESV (reference sequence). The DNA of the CDR3 is TGTGCCAGCAGCTTACTCGGCGGGGAGTCTCAAGAGACCCAGTACTTC. It codes for CASSLLGGESQETQYF.

The chain couples TRBV5-4 to TRBJ1-4; the D gene is possibly TRBD1 (5 bases). The germline V gene has CDR1 SGHNT and CDR2 YYREEE (reference sequence). V was cut by 0 bases and J by 8 bases, with 11 bases left in between. This CDR3 is built from 14 residues. CDR3: CASSLDPGNEKLFF. Written as DNA, the CDR3 is TGTGCCAGCAGCTTGGATCCAGGGAACGAAAAACTGTTTTTT.

The genes are TRBV21-1 and TRBJ1-2; TRBD1 is the table's D call, not checked against the DNA. TRBV21-1 is labeled a pseudogene. The length of the CDR3 is 16 residues. As DNA, the CDR3 is TGTGCCAGCAGCAAAAATACAGGGGGGTGCAACTATGGCTACACCTTC. This codes for CASSKNTGGCNYGYTF.

This clone appeared once. The rearrangement uses TRBV24-1 and TRBJ2-2; 7 nucleotides align to TRBD1. The CDR3 contains 14 residues. The trim removed 5 bases at V and 6 bases at J, leaving 5 bases unmatched. CDR1 and CDR2 (germline): KGHDR, SFDVKD. The CDR3 region has the DNA TGTGCCACCAGTGTGTCAGGGGGTCCCGGGGAGCTGTTTTTT. It codes for CATSVSGGPGELFF.

CDR3 residues: CASSQERTANYGYTF. The CDR3 DNA sequence: TGCGCCAGCAGCCAAGAGAGAACAGCTAACTATGGCTACACCTTC. V and J are TRBV4-1 and TRBJ1-2; D ambiguous. The CDR3 is 15 residues long. Trimming removed 0 bases from V and 0 bases from J, with 8 bases in between. CDR1 and CDR2 from the germline V gene are MGHRA and YSYEKL.

The CDR3 spells CASSLGEDTEAFF. The CDR3 DNA reads as TGTGCCAGCAGCTTAGGGGAGGACACTGAAGCTTTCTTT. V and J are TRBV11-1 and TRBJ1-1; D gene ambiguous. Germline V gene data show CDR1 as SGHAT and CDR2 as FQDESV (reference sequence). V lost 1 base to trimming and J lost 3 bases, with 6 bases between them. This CDR3 spans 13 amino acids.

The chain carries TRBV30 and TRBJ1-2; TRBD1 aligns across 8 bases. This CDR3 comprises 13 residues. J gave up 5 bases and V 2 bases, and 4 bases lay outside the gene matches. CDR1 GTSNPN and CDR2 SVGIG come from the germline V gene (reference sequence). CDR3 coding DNA: TGTGCCTGGAGTAGGACAGGGCGATATGGCTACACCTTC. It translates to CAWSRTGRYGYTF.

The J gene is TRBJ1-2, the V gene TRBV14, with a tentative D call TRBD1 (6 bases). V lost 5 bases and J lost 1, with 14 bases in between. Germline values: CDR1 SGHDN, CDR2 FVKESK. The CDR3 covers 15 residues. The CDR3 here is CASSIRTDHNYGYTF. The CDR3 region has the DNA TGTGCCAGCAGCATTAGGACAGACCATAACTATGGCTACACCTTC.

V and J are TRBV18 and TRBJ2-3, with TRBD1 as a possible D gene (6 bases). V was cut by 3 bases and J by 0 bases, with 10 bases left in between. Germline V gene data show CDR1 as KGHSH and CDR2 as LQKENI. CDR3 length: 15 amino acids. For the CDR3, the DNA is TGTGCCAGCTCACCGCGACAGGTCAGCACAGATACGCAGTATTTT. Translation gives CASSPRQVSTDTQYF.

This clone occurred once. V and J are TRBV6-2 or TRBV6-3 and TRBJ1-5, with TRBD1 as a possible D gene (6 bases). CDR1 MNHEY and CDR2 SVGEGT come from the germline V gene. The CDR3 spans 17 residues. V lost 0 bases and J lost 0, with 12 bases in between. The CDR3 DNA is TGTGCCAGCAGTTACTCTAACCGGGACATTAGCAATCAGCCCCAGCATTTT. It yields the protein CASSYSNRDISNQPQHF.

At least ten counts were recorded for this clone. The rearrangement links TRBV28 to TRBJ2-1; a weak D match, TRBD2 (5 bases). Germline CDR1 and CDR2: MDHEN and SYDVKM. The CDR3 extends over 17 amino acids. Trimming took 5 bases from V and 0 from J, leaving 17 bases between them. The CDR3 loop reads CASSATGLSNSYNEQFF. CDR3 nucleotide sequence: TGTGCCAGCAGTGCCACCGGACTGTCCAACTCCTACAATGAGCAGTTCTTC.

The chain couples TRBV27 to TRBJ1-4; 9 bases fit TRBD1. V lost 3 bases, J lost 9 bases, and 11 bases stayed unmatched. This CDR3 is 16 amino acids long. Per germline, CDR1 MNHEY and CDR2 SMNVEV (reference sequence). As DNA, the CDR3 is TGTGCCAGCAGTTTGGCCGGGACAGGGAGGGACCAAAAACTGTTTTTT. This sequence encodes CASSLAGTGRDQKLFF.

This clone was detected only a few times. The chain joins TRBV27 to TRBJ1-2, with 11 bases aligning to TRBD1. The CDR3 covers 17 residues. V lost 4 bases to trimming and J lost 7 bases; unmatched junction nucleotides: 14. The germline gives CDR1 MNHEY, CDR2 SMNVEV (reference sequence). The CDR3 spells CASSSPADRGRSAGYTF. The DNA of the CDR3 is TGTGCCAGCAGTTCCCCCGCGGACAGGGGGCGGAGTGCTGGCTACACCTTC.

This clone occurred a few times. The chain combines TRBV5-5 with TRBJ1-5, with 9 positions matching TRBD1. This CDR3 has 18 amino acids. V gave up 4 bases and J gave up 2 bases; unmatched junction bases: 13. Germline lookup yields CDR1 SGHKS and CDR2 YYEKEE (reference sequence). CDR3 sequence: CASSPRPGTGRGNQPQHF. The CDR3 DNA sequence: TGTGCCAGCAGCCCACGTCCCGGGACAGGGCGAGGCAATCAGCCCCAGCATTTT.